A single sample gave rise to the 8 T cell receptor beta chains below, sequenced in a study of T-cell memory formation after mild COVID-19. TCRdb analysed the 5' RACE reads with MiXCR anew, one entry per CDR3 protein. The sample holds 450,000 to 650,000 distinct CDR3 sequences; about a sixth are singletons and the top ten take about 11%. The sample consisted of PBMCs or a T cell subset sorted from them (not recorded which). The receptors originated from an adult woman who had mild COVID-19 (a few samples of this study predate the infection). Cell type and time point are not known.

Only a few counts were recorded for this clonotype. The gene calls are TRBV29-1 and TRBJ1-1; TRBD1 aligns across 7 bases. V dropped 0 bases and J dropped 4; count of bases not matched to a gene: 2. CDR1 SQVTM and CDR2 ANQGSEA come from the germline V gene. CDR3 size: 13 residues. CDR3 coding DNA: TGCAGCGTTGAAGAGACAGGGTCCACTGAAGCTTTCTTT. The encoded protein is CSVEETGSTEAFF.

The chain couples TRBV6-2 or TRBV6-3 to TRBJ2-7, with unresolved D. Germline values: CDR1 MNHEY, CDR2 SVGEGT. Trimming stripped 6 bases from V and 7 bases from J, with 10 bases between. The CDR3 length is 11 residues. In DNA form, the CDR3 reads TGTGCCAGCAGCCGCCACTATGAGCAGTACTTC. This codes for CASSRHYEQYF.

This clonotype was found a few times. The chain uses TRBV9 and TRBJ2-1, with D tentatively TRBD1 or TRBD2 (5 bases each). The CDR3 has 16 residues. In germline, CDR1 is SGDLS, CDR2 YYNGEE. Trimming left V 4 bases short and J 6 bases short, with 20 bases between. The CDR3 is CASSTRGPAVGNEQFF. For the CDR3, the DNA is TGTGCCAGCAGCACCCGGGGCCCGGCGGTGGGCAATGAGCAGTTCTTC.

This chain connects TRBV27 to TRBJ2-7, with 11 bases that match TRBD2. Germline CDR1 and CDR2: MNHEY and SMNVEV (reference sequence). The CDR3 is 15 amino acids. V lost 5 bases to trimming and J lost 0 bases; unmatched junction nucleotides: 3. The CDR3 sequence: CASSRGLAVSYEQYF. For the CDR3, the DNA is TGTGCCAGCAGTCGGGGACTAGCGGTCTCCTACGAGCAGTACTTC.

The rearrangement links TRBV20-1 to TRBJ1-1; 7 positions match TRBD1. The trim removed 1 base at V and 0 bases at J, leaving 8 bases unmatched. CDR3 size: 16 residues. Looked up from germline, CDR1 is DFQATT and CDR2 is SNEGSKA (reference sequence). The CDR3 is CSARVPGQILNTEAFF. As DNA, the CDR3 is TGCAGTGCTAGAGTCCCGGGACAGATTTTGAACACTGAAGCTTTCTTT.

V is TRBV5-1 and J is TRBJ2-3; 7 bases fit TRBD2. The germline V gene has CDR1 SGHRS and CDR2 YFSETQ. With V trimmed by 9 bases and J by 2 bases, 12 bases remained unmatched. CDR3 size: 15 residues. CDR3 in amino acids: CATRQGAGVTDTQYF. The CDR3 nucleotides read TGCGCCACTCGTCAAGGCGCGGGGGTCACAGATACGCAGTATTTT.

This clonotype was observed a few times. The chain couples TRBV6-1 to TRBJ2-2; no definite D call. The germline V and J ends were trimmed by 4 bases and 0 bases, with 9 bases remaining between them. Germline CDR1 is MNHNS and CDR2 is SASEGT. The CDR3 is made up of 15 amino acids. Here the CDR3 DNA reads TGTGCCAGCAGTGTTGTGAGCCCGAACACCGGGGAGCTGTTTTTT. Its protein product is CASSVVSPNTGELFF.

This clonotype was seen a few times. This chain connects TRBV5-1 to TRBJ2-3; no reliable D call. CDR1 is SGHRS and CDR2 is YFSETQ in the germline V gene. The CDR3 extends over 14 amino acids. V lost 0 bases, J lost 3 bases, and 8 bases lay in between. CDR3 amino acids: CASSLGSQTDTQYF. DNA of the CDR3: TGCGCCAGCAGCTTGGGATCCCAGACAGATACGCAGTATTTT.